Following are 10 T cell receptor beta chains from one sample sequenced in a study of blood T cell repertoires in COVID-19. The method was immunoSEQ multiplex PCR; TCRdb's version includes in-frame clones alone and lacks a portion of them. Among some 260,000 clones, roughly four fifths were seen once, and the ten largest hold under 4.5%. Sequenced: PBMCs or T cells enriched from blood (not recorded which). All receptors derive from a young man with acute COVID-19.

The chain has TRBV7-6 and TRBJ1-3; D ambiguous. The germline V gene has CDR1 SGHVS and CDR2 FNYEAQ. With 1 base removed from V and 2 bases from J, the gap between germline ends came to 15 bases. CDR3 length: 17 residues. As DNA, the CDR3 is TGTGCCAGCAGCTTAGAATTTCCGGGAGAAGCTGGAAACACCATATATTTT. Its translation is CASSLEFPGEAGNTIYF.

The CDR3 spells CASSTQGDSYNEQFF. The CDR3 nucleotides are TGTGCCAGCAGCACGCAGGGGGATAGCTACAATGAGCAGTTCTTC. The chain uses TRBV7-3 and TRBJ2-1, with 7 bases lining up with TRBD1. After removal of 5 bases from V and 3 bases from J, the junction contained 7 bases not matched to a gene. Germline CDR1 SGHTA, CDR2 FQGTGA. CDR3 length: 15 residues.

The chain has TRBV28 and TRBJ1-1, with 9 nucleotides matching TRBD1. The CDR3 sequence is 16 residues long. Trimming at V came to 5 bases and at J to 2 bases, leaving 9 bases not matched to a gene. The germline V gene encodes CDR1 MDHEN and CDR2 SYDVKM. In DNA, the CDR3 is TGTGCCAGCAGTCTCGGGACAGGGAATCTCAACACTGAAGCTTTCTTT. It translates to CASSLGTGNLNTEAFF.

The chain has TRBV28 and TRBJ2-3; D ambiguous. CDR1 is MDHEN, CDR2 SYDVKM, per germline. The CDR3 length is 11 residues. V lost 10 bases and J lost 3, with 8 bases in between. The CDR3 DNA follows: TGTGCCATTCAGAAGACAGATACGCAGTATTTT. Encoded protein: CAIQKTDTQYF. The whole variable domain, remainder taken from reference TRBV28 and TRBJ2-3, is DVKVTQSSRYLVKRTGEKVFLECVQDMDHENMFWYRQDPGLGLRLIYFSYDVKMKEKGDIPEGYSVSREKKERFSLILESASTNQTSMYLCAIQKTDTQYFGPGTRLTVL.

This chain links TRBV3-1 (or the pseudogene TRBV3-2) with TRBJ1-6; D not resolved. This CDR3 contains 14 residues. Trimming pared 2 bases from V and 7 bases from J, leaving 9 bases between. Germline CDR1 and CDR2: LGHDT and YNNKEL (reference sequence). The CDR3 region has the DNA TGTGCCAGCAGCCAATTACAGCAAAATTCACCCCTCCACTTT. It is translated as CASSQLQQNSPLHF.

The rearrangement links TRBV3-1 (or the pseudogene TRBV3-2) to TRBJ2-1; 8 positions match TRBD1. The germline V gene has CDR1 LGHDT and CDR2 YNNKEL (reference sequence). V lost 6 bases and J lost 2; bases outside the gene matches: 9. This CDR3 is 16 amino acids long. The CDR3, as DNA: TGTGCCAGCAGTTTAGGACAGGGACCCCCCTACAATGAGCAGTTCTTC. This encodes CASSLGQGPPYNEQFF.

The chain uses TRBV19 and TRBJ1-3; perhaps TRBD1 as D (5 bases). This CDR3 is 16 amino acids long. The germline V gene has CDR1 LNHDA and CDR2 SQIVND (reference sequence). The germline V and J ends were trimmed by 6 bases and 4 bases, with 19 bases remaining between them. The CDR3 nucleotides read TGTGCCAGTAGGGGCCGACCGCGTTCAGGGGGAAACACCATATATTTT. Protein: CASRGRPRSGGNTIYF.

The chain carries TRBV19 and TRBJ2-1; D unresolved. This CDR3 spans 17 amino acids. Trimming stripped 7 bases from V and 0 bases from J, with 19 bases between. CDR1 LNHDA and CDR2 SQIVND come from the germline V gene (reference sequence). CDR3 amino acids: CASTPAAFSFSYNEQFF. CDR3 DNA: TGTGCCAGTACTCCGGCGGCCTTCTCCTTCTCCTACAATGAGCAGTTCTTC.

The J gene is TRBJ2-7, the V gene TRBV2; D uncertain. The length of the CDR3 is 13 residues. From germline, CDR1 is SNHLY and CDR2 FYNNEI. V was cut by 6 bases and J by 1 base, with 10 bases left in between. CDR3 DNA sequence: TGTGCCAGCAGGTTTCAGGTTTCCTACGAGCAGTACGTC. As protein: CASRFQVSYEQYV.

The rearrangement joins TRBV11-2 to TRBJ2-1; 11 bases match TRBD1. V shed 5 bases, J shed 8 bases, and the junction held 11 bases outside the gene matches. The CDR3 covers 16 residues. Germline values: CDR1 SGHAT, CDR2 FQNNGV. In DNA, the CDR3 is TGTGCCAGCAGCGATACAGGACAGGGGGCATTCTATGAGCAGTTCTTC. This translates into CASSDTGQGAFYEQFF.